What follows is one T cell receptor (beta chain) and its context. The data were taken from a study of blood T cell repertoires in COVID-19. The authors' processing: Cell counts per sample came from amplifying reference gene primers. Libraries were prepared by immunoSEQ multiplex PCR; TCRdb keeps only in-frame clonotypes and omits some of them. The V and J calls and clone size were taken over from that table, and D and trimming were inferred from the DNA. The sample consists of around 57,000 clones, around nine tenths of them appearing once. The germline V gene encodes CDR1 SNHLY and CDR2 FYNNEI. V was pared by 3 bases and J by 4 bases, with 8 bases of the junction left unmatched. The CDR3 spans 16 residues.

The clonotype was recovered from a woman older than 75 with active COVID-19. The V gene is TRBV2, the J gene TRBJ2-1; 8 bases align to TRBD2. The sample consisted of peripheral blood. The CDR3 loop reads CASSDWAGTRYNEQFF. The CDR3 DNA is TGTGCCAGCAGTGATTGGGCCGGGACTAGATACAATGAGCAGTTCTTC.